This T cell receptor (beta chain) was captured in a study of identical twins. Each CDR3 protein is one row after TCRdb ran MiXCR on the 5' RACE reads. Among approximately 700,000 distinct CDR3 sequences listed, 15% to 20% were seen once. Trimming removed 5 bases from V and 0 bases from J, with 15 bases in between. The length of the CDR3 is 16 residues. From germline, CDR1 is SGHRS and CDR2 YFSETQ. Another study also made use of these data, one on T cells expressing NK-cell markers. From that second work: The sequencing cohort of eight donors included seven HCMV-seropositive individuals and one seronegative individual.

The sequenced sample was PBMCs. The TCR sequence derives from a woman aged 18-29 years in good health. The chain carries TRBV5-1 and TRBJ1-3; D might be TRBD1 (5 bases). The CDR3, as DNA: TGCGCCAGCAGGCCTAGCTTCGGGACCTCTGGAAACACCATATATTTT. Translation: CASRPSFGTSGNTIYF. Supplemented by reference TRBV5-1 and TRBJ1-3, the full variable domain reads KAGVTQTPRYLIKTRGQQVTLSCSPISGHRSVSWYQQTPGQGLQFLFEYFSETQRNKGNFPGRFSGRQFSNSRSEMNVSTLELGDSALYLCASRPSFGTSGNTIYFGEGSWLTVV.